The present entry profiles one TCR beta chain with its context. Antigen specificity is unknown. This sample was taken from a study of blood T cells in healthy people across ages. Study details: Every two T cells gave about one barcoded beta molecule via template switching.

The authors ran a second PCR of about 7 to 11 cycles using a sample-barcoded 5' primer and a J-beta primer mix. TCRdb redid the calling of the 5' RACE reads with MiXCR, one entry per CDR3 protein. This sample has about 560,000 distinct CDR3 sequences, with about 27% found just once. Broader study findings: When one million T cells were used, diversity estimates were thought to be underestimates. Age advanced and TCR beta diversity per million T cells fell, roughly linearly.

V lost 6 bases and J lost 2; bases outside the gene matches: 11. This CDR3 is 17 amino acids long. Germline V gives CDR1 SNHLY, CDR2 FYNNEI. These data were also reused for a study on T cells of mothers and their children. As that study records: Donation was provided by three healthy Caucasian mothers along with their six children.

The specimen was blood. The sequence was collected from a boy between 2 and 10 years old in good health. The J gene is TRBJ1-5, the V gene TRBV2, with 9 bases lining up with TRBD1. CDR3 residues: CASRGDRERYGNQPQHF. The CDR3 bases are TGTGCCAGCAGGGGGGACAGGGAAAGGTATGGCAATCAGCCCCAGCATTTT.